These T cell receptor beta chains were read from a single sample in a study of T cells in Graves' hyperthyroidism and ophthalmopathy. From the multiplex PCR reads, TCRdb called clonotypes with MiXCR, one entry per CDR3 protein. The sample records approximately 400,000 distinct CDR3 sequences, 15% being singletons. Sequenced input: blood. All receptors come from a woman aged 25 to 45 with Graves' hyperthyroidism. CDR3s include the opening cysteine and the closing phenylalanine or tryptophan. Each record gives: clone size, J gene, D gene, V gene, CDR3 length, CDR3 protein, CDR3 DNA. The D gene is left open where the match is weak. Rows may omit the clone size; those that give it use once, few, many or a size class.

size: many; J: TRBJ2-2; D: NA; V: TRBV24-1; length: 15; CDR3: CATSDSYRVTGELFF; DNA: TGTGCCACCAGCGATAGTTATAGGGTAACCGGGGAGCTGTTTTTT
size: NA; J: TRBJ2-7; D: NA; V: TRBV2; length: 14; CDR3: CASGIGTGSYEQYF; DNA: TGTGCCAGCGGTATTGGGACGGGCTCCTACGAGCAGTACTTC
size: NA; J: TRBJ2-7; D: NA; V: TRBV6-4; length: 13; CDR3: CASSDYPRGEQYF; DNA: TGTGCCAGCAGTGACTATCCCCGGGGCGAGCAGTACTTC
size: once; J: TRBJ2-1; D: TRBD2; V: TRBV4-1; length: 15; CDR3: CASSQVGGRFGEQFF; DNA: TGCGCCAGCAGCCAAGTCGGCGGGAGATTCGGTGAGCAGTTCTTC
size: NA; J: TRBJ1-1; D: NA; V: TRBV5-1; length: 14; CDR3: CASSLTGWNTEAFF; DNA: TGCGCCAGCAGCTTGACAGGGTGGAACACTGAAGCTTTCTTT
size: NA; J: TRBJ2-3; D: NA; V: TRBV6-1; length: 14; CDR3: CASRIGPPGDTQYF; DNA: TGTGCCAGCAGAATAGGACCGCCGGGCGATACGCAGTATTTT
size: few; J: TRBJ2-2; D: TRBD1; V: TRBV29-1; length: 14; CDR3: CSVQTGTGRGELFF; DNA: TGCAGCGTTCAAACCGGGACAGGGAGGGGGGAGCTGTTTTTT
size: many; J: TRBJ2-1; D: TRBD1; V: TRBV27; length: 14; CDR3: CASTGTGFGNEQFF; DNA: TGTGCCAGCACCGGGACAGGGTTTGGAAATGAGCAGTTCTTC
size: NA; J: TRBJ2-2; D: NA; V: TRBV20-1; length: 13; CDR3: CSARDESPVELFF; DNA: TGCAGTGCTAGAGATGAGTCCCCCGTCGAGCTGTTTTTT
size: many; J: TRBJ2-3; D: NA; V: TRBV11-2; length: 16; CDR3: CASSLYPDGSTDTQYF; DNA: TGTGCCAGCAGCTTATACCCGGACGGAAGCACAGATACGCAGTATTTT
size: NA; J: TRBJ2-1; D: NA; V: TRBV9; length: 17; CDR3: CASSVSTGQPPYNEQFF; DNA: TGTGCCAGCAGCGTTTCCACCGGCCAACCTCCCTACAATGAGCAGTTCTTC